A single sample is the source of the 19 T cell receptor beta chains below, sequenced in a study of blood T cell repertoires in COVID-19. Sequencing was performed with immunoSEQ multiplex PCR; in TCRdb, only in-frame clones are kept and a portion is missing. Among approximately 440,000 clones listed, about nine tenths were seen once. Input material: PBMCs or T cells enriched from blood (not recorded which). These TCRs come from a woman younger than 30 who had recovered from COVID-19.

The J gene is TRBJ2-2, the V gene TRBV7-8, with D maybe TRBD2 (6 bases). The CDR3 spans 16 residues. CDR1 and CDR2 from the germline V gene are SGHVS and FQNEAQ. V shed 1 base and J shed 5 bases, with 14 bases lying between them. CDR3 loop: CASSLVSGGGTGELFF. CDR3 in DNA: TGTGCCAGCAGCTTAGTTTCCGGGGGTGGGACCGGGGAGCTGTTTTTT.

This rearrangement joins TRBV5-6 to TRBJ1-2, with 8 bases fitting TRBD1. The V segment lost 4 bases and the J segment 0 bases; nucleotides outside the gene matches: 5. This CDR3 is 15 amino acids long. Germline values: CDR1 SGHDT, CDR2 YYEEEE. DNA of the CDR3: TGTGCCAGCAGCCCGGACAGGGTAGCTAACTATGGCTACACCTTC. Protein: CASSPDRVANYGYTF.

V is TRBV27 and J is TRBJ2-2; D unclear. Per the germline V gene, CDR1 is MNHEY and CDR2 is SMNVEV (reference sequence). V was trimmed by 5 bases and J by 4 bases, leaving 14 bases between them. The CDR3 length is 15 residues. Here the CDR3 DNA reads TGTGCCAGCAGTCGTGATGTACCGGGCACCGGGGAGCTGTTTTTT. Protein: CASSRDVPGTGELFF.

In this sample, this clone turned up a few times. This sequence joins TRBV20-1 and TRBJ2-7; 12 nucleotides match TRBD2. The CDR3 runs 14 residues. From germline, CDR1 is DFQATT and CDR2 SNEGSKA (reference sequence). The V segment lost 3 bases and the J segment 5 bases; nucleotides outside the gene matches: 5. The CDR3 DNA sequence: TGCAGTGCTAGTCTAGCGGGGGGGCCGGACGAGCAGTACTTC. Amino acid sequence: CSASLAGGPDEQYF.

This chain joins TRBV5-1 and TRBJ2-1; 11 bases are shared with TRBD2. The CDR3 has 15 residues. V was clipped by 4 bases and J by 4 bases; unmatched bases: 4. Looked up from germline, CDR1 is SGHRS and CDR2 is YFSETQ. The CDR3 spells CASSRGLADYNEQFF. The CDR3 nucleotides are TGCGCCAGCAGCCGGGGACTAGCGGATTACAATGAGCAGTTCTTC.

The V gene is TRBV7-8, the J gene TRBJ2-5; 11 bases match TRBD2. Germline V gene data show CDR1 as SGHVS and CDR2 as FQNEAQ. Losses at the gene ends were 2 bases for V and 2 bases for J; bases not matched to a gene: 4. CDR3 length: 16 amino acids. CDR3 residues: CASSLITSGGQETQYF. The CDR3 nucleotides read TGTGCCAGCAGCTTAATCACTAGCGGGGGTCAAGAGACCCAGTACTTC.

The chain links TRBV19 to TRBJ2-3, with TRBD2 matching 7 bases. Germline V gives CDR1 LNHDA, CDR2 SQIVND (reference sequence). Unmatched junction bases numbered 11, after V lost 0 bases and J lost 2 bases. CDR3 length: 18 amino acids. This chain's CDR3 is CASSIEAAERGPTDTQYF. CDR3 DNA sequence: TGTGCCAGTAGTATAGAGGCCGCCGAGCGGGGCCCCACAGATACGCAGTATTTT.

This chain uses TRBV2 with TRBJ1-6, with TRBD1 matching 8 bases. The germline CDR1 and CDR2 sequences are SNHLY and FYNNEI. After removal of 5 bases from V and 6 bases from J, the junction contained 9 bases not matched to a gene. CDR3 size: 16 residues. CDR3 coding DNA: TGTGCCAGCAGTAACAGGGGGGGTATGAGTAATTCACCCCTCCACTTT. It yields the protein CASSNRGGMSNSPLHF.

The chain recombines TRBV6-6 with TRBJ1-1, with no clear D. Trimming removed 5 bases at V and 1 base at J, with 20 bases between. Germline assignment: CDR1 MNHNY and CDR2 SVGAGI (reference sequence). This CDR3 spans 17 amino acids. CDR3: CASSRPTSTLKNTEAFF. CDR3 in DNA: TGTGCCAGCAGTCGACCTACCTCGACACTTAAGAACACTGAAGCTTTCTTT.

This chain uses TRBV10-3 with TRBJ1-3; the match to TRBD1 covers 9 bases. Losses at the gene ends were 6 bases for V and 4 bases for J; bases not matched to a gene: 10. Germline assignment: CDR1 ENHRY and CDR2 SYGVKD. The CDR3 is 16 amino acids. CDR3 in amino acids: CAIRPGTGKTGNTIYF. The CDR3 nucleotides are TGTGCCATCAGACCCGGGACAGGGAAAACAGGAAACACCATATATTTT.

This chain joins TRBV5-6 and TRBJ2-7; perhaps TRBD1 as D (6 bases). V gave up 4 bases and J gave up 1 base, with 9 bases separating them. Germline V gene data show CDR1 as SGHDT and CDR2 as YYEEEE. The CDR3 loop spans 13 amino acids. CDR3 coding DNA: TGTGCCAGCAGCCGGACAGAATCCTACGAGCAGTACTTC. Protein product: CASSRTESYEQYF.

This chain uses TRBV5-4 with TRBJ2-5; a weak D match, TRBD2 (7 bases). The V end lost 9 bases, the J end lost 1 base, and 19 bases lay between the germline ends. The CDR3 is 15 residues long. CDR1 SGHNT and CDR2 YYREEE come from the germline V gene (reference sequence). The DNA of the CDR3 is TGTGCCACCTCGAACGGGGGGCAACTCCAAGAGACCCAGTACTTC. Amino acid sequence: CATSNGGQLQETQYF.

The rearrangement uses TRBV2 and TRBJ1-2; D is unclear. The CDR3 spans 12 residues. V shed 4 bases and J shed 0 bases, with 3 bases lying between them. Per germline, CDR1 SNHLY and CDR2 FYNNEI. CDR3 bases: TGTGCCAGCAGTGCGTCTAACTATGGCTACACCTTC. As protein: CASSASNYGYTF.

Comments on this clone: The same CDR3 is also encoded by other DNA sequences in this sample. This CDR3 is CASSEGASTEAFF. The DNA of the CDR3 is TGTGCCAGCAGTGAGGGGGCCAGCACTGAAGCTTTCTTT. The chain combines TRBV25-1 with TRBJ1-1; D perhaps matches TRBD1 (6 bases). Trimming left V 3 bases short and J 4 bases short, with 9 bases between. This CDR3 has 13 residues. Germline V lookup: CDR1 MGHDK, CDR2 SYGVNS.

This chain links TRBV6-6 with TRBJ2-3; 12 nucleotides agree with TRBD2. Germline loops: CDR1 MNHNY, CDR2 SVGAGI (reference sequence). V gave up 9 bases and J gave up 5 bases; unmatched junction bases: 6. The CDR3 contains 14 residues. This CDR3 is CASTSGGSQDTQYF. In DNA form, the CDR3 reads TGTGCCAGTACTAGCGGGGGGAGTCAAGATACGCAGTATTTT.

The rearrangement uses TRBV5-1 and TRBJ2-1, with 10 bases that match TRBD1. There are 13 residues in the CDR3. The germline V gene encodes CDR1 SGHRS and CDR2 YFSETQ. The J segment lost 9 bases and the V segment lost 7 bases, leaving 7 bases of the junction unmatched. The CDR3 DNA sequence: TGCGCCAGCTCGGACAGGGGGGACACTGAGCAGTTCTTC. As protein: CASSDRGDTEQFF.

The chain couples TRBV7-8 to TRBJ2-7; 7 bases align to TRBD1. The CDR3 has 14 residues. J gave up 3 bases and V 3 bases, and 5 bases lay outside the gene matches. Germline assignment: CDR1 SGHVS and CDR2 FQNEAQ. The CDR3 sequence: CASSLTGTDYEQYF. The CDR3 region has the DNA TGTGCCAGCAGCTTGACAGGGACGGACTACGAGCAGTACTTC. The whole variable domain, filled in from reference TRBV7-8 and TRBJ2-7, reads GAGVSQSPRYKVAKRGQDVALRCDPISGHVSLFWYQQALGQGPEFLTYFQNEAQLDKSGLPSDRFFAERPEGSVSTLKIQRTQQEDSAVYLCASSLTGTDYEQYFGPGTRLTVT.

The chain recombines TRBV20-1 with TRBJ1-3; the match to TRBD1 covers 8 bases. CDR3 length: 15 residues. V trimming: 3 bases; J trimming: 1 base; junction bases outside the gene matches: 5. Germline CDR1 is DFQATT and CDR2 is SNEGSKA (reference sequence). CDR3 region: CSASPQGASGNTIYF. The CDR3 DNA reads TGCAGTGCTAGTCCCCAGGGGGCTTCTGGAAACACCATATATTTT.

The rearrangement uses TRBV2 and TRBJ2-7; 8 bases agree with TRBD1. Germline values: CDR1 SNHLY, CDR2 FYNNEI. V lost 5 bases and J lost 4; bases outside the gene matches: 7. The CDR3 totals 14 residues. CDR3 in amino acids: CASSPRTGRYEQYF. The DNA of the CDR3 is TGTGCCAGCAGTCCTAGGACAGGGAGGTACGAGCAGTACTTC. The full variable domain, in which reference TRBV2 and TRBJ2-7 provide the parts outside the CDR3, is EPEVTQTPSHQVTQMGQEVILRCVPISNHLYFYWYRQILGQKVEFLVSFYNNEISEKSEIFDDQFSVERPDGSNFTLKIRSTKLEDSAMYFCASSPRTGRYEQYFGPGTRLTVT.